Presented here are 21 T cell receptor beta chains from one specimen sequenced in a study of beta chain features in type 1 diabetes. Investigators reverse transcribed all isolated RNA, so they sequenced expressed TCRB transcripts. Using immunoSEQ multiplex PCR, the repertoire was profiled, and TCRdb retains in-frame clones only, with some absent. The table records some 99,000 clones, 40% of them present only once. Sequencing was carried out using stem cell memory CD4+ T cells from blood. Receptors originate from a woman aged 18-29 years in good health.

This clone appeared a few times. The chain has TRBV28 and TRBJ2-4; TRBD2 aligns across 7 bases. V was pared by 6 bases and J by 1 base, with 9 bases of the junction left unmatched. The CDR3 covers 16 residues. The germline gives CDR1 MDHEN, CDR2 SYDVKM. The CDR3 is CASSPWGGMAKNIQYF. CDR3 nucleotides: TGTGCCAGCAGCCCTTGGGGGGGGATGGCCAAAAACATTCAGTACTTC.

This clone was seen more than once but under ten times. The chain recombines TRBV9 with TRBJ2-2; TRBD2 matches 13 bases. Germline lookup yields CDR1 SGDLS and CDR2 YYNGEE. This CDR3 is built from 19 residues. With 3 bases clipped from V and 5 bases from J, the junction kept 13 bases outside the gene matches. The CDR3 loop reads CASSAPGLAGNLWTGELFF. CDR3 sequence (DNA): TGTGCCAGCAGCGCCCCGGGACTAGCGGGGAATCTCTGGACCGGGGAGCTGTTTTTT.

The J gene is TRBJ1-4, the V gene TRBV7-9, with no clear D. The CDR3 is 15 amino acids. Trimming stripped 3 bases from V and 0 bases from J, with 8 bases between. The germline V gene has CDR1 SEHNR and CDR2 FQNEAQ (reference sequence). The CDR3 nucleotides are TGTGCCAGCAGCTTTTTATCTGCAACTAATGAAAAACTGTTTTTT. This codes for CASSFLSATNEKLFF.

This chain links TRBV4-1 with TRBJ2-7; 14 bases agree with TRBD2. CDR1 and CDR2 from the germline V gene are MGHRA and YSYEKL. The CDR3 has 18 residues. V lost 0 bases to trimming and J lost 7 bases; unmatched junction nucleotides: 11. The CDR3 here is CASSQDLRTSGRSGEQYF. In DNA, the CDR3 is TGCGCCAGCAGCCAAGATCTAAGGACTAGCGGGAGGTCAGGAGAGCAGTACTTC.

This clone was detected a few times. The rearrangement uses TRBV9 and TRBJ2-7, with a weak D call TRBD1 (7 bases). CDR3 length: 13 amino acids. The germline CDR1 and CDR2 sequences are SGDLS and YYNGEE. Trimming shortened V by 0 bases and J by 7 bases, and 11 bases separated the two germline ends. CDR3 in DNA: TGTGCCAGCAGCGTAGCGGCAGGGGGGGAGCAGTACTTC. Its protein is CASSVAAGGEQYF.

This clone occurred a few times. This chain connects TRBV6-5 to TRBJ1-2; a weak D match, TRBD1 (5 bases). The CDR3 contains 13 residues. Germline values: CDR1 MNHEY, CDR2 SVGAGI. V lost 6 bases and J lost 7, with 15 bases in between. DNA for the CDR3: TGTGCCAGCAGCAGCGGGACTCTTAGTGGCTACACCTTC. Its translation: CASSSGTLSGYTF.

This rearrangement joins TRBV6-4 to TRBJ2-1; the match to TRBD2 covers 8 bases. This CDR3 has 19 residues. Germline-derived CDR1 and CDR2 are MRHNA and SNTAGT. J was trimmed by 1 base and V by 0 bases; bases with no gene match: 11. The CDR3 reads CASSDSGAGVSRSYNEQFF. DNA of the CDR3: TGTGCCAGCAGTGACTCCGGAGCGGGAGTTTCTAGGTCCTACAATGAGCAGTTCTTC.

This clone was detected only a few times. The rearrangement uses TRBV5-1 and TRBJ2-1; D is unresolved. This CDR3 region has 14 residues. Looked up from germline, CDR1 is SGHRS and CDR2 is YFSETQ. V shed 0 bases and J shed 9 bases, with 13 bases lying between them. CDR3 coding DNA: TGCGCCAGCAGCTTGGAACTTCAACGTGGTGAGCAGTTCTTC. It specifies CASSLELQRGEQFF. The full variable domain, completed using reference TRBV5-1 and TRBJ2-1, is KAGVTQTPRYLIKTRGQQVTLSCSPISGHRSVSWYQQTPGQGLQFLFEYFSETQRNKGNFPGRFSGRQFSNSRSEMNVSTLELGDSALYLCASSLELQRGEQFFGPGTRLTVL.

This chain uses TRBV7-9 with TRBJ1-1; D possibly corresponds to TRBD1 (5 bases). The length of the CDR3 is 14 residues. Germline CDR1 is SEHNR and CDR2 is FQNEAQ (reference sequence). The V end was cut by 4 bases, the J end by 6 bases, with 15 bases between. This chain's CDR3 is CASSSGLVVAEAFF. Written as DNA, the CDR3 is TGTGCCAGCAGCTCAGGGTTAGTCGTGGCTGAAGCTTTCTTT.

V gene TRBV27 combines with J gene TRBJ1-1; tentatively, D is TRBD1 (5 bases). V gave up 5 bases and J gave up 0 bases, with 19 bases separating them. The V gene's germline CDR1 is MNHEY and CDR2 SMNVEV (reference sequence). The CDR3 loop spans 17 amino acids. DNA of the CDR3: TGTGCCAGCAGTCAACTCCAGGGCTCCCGCATGAACACTGAAGCTTTCTTT. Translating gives CASSQLQGSRMNTEAFF.

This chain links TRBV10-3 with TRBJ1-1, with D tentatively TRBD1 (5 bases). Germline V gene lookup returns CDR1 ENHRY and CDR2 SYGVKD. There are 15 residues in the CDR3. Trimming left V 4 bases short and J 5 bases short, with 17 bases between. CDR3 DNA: TGTGCCATCAGTGTTCAGGCAGGGAGGAGGACTGAAGCTTTCTTT. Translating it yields CAISVQAGRRTEAFF.

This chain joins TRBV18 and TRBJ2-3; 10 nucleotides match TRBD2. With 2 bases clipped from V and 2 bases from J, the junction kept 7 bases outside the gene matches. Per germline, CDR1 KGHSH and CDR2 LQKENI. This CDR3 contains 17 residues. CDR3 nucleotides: TGTGCCAGCTCACCAATTCGGACTAGCGGTCTCACAGATACGCAGTATTTT. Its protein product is CASSPIRTSGLTDTQYF.

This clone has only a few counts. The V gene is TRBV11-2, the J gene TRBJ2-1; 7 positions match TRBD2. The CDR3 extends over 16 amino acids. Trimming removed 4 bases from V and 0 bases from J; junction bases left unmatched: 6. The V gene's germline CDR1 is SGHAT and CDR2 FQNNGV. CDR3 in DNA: TGTGCCAGCAGCTCCCTTAGCGGGCCCTCCTACAATGAGCAGTTCTTC. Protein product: CASSSLSGPSYNEQFF.

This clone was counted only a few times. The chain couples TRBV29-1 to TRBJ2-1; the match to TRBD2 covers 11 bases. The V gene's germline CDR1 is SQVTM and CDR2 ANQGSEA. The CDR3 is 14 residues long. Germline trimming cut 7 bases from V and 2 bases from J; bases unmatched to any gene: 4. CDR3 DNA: TGCAGCGAACTAGCGGGAGCCCCCTACAATGAGCAGTTCTTC. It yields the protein CSELAGAPYNEQFF.

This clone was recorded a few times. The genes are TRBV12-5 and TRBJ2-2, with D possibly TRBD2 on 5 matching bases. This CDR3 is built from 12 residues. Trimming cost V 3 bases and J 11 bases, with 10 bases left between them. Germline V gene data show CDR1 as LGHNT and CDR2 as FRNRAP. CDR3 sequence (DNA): TGTGCTAGTGGTTTTTCGGGAAATGAGCTGTTTTTT. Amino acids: CASGFSGNELFF. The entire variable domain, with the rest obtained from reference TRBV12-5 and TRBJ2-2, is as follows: DARVTQTPRHKVTEMGQEVTMRCQPILGHNTVFWYRQTMMQGLELLAYFRNRAPLDDSGMPKDRFSAEMPDATLATLKIQPSEPRDSAVYFCASGFSGNELFFGEGSRLTVL.

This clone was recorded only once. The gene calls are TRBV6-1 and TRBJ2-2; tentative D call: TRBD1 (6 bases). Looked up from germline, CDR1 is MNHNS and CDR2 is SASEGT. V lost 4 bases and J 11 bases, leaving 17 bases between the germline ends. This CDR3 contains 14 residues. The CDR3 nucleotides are TGTGCCAGCAGTGGCTACTTGGACAGTCGAGAGCTGTTTTTT. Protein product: CASSGYLDSRELFF.

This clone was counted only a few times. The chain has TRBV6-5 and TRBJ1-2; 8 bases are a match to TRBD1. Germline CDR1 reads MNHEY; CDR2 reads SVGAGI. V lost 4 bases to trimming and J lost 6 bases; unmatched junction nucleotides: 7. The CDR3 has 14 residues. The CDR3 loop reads CASSSPGQGDGYTF. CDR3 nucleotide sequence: TGTGCCAGCAGTTCCCCAGGACAGGGAGATGGCTACACCTTC.

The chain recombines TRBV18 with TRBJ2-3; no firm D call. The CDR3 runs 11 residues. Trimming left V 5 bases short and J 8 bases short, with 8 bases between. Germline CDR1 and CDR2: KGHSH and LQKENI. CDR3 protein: CASSDSGTQYF. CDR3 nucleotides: TGTGCCAGCTCAGATAGTGGTACGCAGTATTTT.

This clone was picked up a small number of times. The CDR3 bases are TGTGCCAGCAGCTTATATTCGGGAGGCACCGGGGAGCTGTTTTTT. Encoded protein: CASSLYSGGTGELFF. The gene calls are TRBV7-9 and TRBJ2-2; 7 bases line up with TRBD2. Germline assignment: CDR1 SEHNR and CDR2 FQNEAQ (reference sequence). CDR3 length: 15 residues. Trimming took 2 bases from V and 4 from J; bases not matched to a gene: 4.

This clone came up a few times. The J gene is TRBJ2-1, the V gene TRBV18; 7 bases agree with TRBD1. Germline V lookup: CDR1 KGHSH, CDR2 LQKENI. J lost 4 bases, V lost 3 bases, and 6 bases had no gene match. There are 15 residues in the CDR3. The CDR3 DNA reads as TGTGCCAGCTCACCGGACGGGACAGATTACAATGAGCAGTTCTTC. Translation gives CASSPDGTDYNEQFF.

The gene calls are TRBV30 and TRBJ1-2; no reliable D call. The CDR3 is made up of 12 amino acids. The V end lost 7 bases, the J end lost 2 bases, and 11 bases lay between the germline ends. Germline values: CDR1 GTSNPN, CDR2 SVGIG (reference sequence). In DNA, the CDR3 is TGTGCCTTTACCCCGGTGAACTATGGCTACACCTTC. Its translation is CAFTPVNYGYTF.